This TCR beta chain was recorded in a study of identical twins (dated by TCRdb to the mid-2010s). The study in broad terms: To test whether fetal clonotypes persist, this study deep-sequenced TCR alpha and beta repertoires from monozygotic twins, from unrelated adults of various ages, and from cord blood. To rule out contamination, the twin experiments were replicated at different times with different library preparation protocols.

General study outcomes and caveats: Compared with coincidental sharing between unrelated individuals, out-of-frame TCR alpha sequences shared between twins showed an excess of sequences with low generation probability. A weaker excess of twin sharing was found in beta out-of-frame sequences because the signal-to-noise ratio was lowered by fewer shared sequences. Because the same donors could not be followed over many years, conclusions were based on cross-sectional statistical analysis. Out-of-frame TCR alpha sharing in monozygotic twins was systematically underestimated by recombination models, whereas sharing between unrelated individuals was in agreement with the recombination models. Invariant T cells such as MAIT and iNKT could partly confound zero-insertion analyses, though diverse VJ usage argued against this for most clonotypes. Abundant cord blood beta clonotypes carried fewer insertions; young adult naive repertoires showed a weaker similar trend, while memory repertoires showed none.

Library preparation employed 5' RACE. The sample was run on an Illumina HiSeq 2000. Template switching introduced a universal primer binding site; the final cDNA contained a unique molecular identifier, enabling accurate counting of TCR cDNA molecules. Specific primers in the conserved constant-segment region were used to synthesize first-strand cDNA for TCR alpha and beta chains. Each cDNA library was double barcoded, with a SMART-Mk sample barcode plus Illumina barcodes, to control for contamination. TruSeq adapter sequences, together with Illumina sample barcodes, were added in two successive PCR steps. TCR alpha and beta cDNA libraries were sequenced on the Illumina HiSeq platform with custom primers. As for how the authors treated the data: MiGEC processed the raw reads to extract unique molecular identifiers, while MiXCR was used to determine the CDR3 positions. Recombination models were inferred per individual with the repgenHMM and IGoR tools using an EM algorithm. The tcR package in R was used for shared clonotype analysis, with sharing normalized by the product of cloneset sizes. To study raw recombination without the effects of thymic and clonal selection, out-of-frame nonproductive sequences were analyzed. TCRdb passed the public sequencing reads through fastp at Q25 and MiXCR, retaining productive beta sequences. CDR3 protein sequences are deduplicated, and each keeps its most common genes and DNA. TCRdb, not the authors, supplied the V and J calls. Within this sample are around 280,000 distinct CDR3 sequences, with roughly 8.6% of them counted one time only. Approximately 2% of the sample is in the top ten clones.

Every donor in the study was a healthy Caucasian. Three pairs of female monozygotic twins, all aged about 18 to 30 years, made up the twin cohort. Miltenyi CD45RO+ enrichment and human naive T-cell isolation kits were used to isolate memory (CD45RO+) and naive T cells from PBMC. The table lists this clonotype with many counts. No antigen is known for it. One base away there is no much larger clone; base qualities are not given. There are 15 amino acids in the CDR3, from cysteine to phenylalanine inclusive. This entry keeps only the CDR3 DNA: 45 bases, framed from base 1. V is shortened by 6 bases, J by 0 bases, and the region joining them spans 12 bases. This sample also belongs to another study, concerning yellow fever vaccine responses in identical twins. As the second paper documents: The T cell response to vaccination in identical twins was reported by the authors to appear partly convergent and partly personalized. Focusing on identical twins, the study followed the T cell clones that responded to the vaccine, and did so with precision.

The material sequenced was memory (CD45RO+) T cells sorted from blood. The cell subset or site label for this specimen denotes: CD45RO+ enriched T cells. This TCR was sampled from a woman younger than 35 in good health. The chain joins TRBV12-3 or TRBV12-4 to TRBJ2-1; the D gene is perhaps TRBD2, from 7 matching bases. Here the CDR3 is given as CASSARGGSYNEQFF. At the DNA level, the sequence is TGTGCCAGCAGCGCTAGGGGGGGCTCCTACAATGAGCAGTTCTTC.